Included here is one T cell receptor beta chain sequence, with context. This CDR3 region has 12 residues. V was clipped by 2 bases and J by 8 bases, with 9 bases between them. CDR1 MNHNS and CDR2 SASEGT come from the germline V gene. This sample was taken from a study of T cell changes during pregnancy in multiple sclerosis. TCRdb's table, derived via immunoSEQ multiplex PCR, lists solely in-frame clones and lacks some. This sample has under 150,000 clones, with 96% found just once. The sample in question was peripheral blood, obtained after pregnancy. The receptor was isolated from a female donor with multiple sclerosis, enrolled in a pregnancy study. The rearrangement links TRBV6-1 to TRBJ1-2; unclear D gene. This CDR3 reads CASSEFPFGYTF. The CDR3 DNA follows: TGTGCCAGCAGTGAATTCCCGTTCGGCTACACCTTC.